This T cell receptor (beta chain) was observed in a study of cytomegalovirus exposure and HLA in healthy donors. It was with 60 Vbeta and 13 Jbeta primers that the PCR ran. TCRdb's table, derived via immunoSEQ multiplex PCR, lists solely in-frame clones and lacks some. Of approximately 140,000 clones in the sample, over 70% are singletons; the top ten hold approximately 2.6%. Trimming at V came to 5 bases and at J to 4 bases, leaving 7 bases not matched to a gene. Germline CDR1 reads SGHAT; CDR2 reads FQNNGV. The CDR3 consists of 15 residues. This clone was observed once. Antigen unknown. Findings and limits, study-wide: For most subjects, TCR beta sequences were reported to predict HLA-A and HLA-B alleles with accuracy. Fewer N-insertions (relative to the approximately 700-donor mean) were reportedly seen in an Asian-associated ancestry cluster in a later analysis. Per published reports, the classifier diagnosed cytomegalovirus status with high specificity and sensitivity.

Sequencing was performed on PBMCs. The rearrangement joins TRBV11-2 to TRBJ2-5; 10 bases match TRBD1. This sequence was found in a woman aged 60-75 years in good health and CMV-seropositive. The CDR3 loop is CASSPGQGKGETQYF. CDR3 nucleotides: TGTGCCAGCAGCCCGGGACAGGGGAAGGGAGAGACCCAGTACTTC.